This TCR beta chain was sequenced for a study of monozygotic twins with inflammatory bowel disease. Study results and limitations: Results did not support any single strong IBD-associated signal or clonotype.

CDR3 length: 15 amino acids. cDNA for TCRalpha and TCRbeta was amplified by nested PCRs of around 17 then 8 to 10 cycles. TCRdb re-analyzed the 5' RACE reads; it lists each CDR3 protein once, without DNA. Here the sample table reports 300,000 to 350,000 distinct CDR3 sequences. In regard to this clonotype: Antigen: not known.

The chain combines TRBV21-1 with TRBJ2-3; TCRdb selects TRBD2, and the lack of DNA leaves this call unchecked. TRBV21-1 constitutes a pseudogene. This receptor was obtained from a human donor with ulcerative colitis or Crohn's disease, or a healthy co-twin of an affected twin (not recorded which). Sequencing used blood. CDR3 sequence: CASSKKGGGPGTQYF.